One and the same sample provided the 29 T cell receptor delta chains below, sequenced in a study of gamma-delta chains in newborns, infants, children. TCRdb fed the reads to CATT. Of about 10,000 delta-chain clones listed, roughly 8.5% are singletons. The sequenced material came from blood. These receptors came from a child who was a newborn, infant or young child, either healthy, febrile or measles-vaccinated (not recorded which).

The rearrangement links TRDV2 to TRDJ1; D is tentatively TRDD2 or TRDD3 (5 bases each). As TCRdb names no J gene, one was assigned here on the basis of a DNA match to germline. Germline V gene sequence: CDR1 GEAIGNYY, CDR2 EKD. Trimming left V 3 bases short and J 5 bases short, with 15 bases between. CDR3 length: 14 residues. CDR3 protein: CACDPLLEGDKLIF. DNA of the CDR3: TGTGCCTGTGACCCCCTACTGGAAGGAGATAAACTCATCTTT.

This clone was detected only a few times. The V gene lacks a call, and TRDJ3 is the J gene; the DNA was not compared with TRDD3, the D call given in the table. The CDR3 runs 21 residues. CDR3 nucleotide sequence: TGTGCCTGTGACACCGCCAGTCTGGGGGATACGCGTGGCTGGGACACCCGACAGATGTTTTTC. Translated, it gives CACDTASLGDTRGWDTRQMFF.

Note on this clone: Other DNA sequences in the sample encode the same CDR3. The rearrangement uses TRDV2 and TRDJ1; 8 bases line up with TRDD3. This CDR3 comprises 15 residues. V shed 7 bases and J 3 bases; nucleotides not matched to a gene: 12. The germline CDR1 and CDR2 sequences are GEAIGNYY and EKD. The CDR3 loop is CACDLLGDLPDKLIF. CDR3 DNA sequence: TGTGCCTGCGACTTATTGGGGGATTTGCCCGATAAACTCATCTTT.

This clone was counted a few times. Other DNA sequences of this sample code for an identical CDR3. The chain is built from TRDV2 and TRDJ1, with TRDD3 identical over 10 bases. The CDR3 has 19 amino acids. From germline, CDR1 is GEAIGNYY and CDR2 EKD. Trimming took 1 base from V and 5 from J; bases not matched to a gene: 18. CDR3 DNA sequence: TGTGCCTGTGACACGGCTGAAAGGCGATTTGGGGGATACAAGGATAAACTCATCTTT. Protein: CACDTAERRFGGYKDKLIF.

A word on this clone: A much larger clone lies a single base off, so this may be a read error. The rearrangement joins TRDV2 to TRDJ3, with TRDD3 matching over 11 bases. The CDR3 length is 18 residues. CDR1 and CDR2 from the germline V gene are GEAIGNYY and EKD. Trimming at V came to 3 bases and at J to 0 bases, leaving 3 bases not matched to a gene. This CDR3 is CACDYTGGYSWDTRQMFF. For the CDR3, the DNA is TGTGCCTGTGACTATACTGGGGGATACTCCTGGGACACCCGACAGATGTTTTTC.

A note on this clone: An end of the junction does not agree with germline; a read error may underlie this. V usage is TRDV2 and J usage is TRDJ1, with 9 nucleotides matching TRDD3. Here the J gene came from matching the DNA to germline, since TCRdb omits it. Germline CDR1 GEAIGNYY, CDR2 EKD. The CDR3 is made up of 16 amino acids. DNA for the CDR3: TGTGCCCGTGAACAACTGGGGGACATATACACCGATAAACTCATCTTT. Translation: CAREQLGDIYTDKLIF.

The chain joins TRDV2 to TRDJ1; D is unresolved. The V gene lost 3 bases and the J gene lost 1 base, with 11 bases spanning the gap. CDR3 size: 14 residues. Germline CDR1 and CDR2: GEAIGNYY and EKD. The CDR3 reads CACDGITTTDKLIF. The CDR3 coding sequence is TGTGCCTGTGACGGAATAACTACCACCGATAAACTCATCTTT.

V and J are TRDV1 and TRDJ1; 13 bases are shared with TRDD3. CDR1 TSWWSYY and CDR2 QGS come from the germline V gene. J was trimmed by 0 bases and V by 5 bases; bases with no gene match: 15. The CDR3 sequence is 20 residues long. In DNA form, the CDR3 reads TGTGCTCTTGGGCCCAAGGAACGTACTGGGGGATACGCTTACACCGATAAACTCATCTTT. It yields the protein CALGPKERTGGYAYTDKLIF.

The DNA for the CDR3 is TGTGCCTGTGACACCGTAAGGTCATATGCTGGGGATGTTACCGATAAACTCATCTTT. Translating it yields CACDTVRSYAGDVTDKLIF. V and J are TRDV2 and TRDJ1, with D maybe TRDD3 (6 bases). The CDR3 loop spans 19 amino acids. Trimming stripped 0 bases from V and 2 bases from J, with 24 bases between. CDR1 GEAIGNYY and CDR2 EKD come from the germline V gene.

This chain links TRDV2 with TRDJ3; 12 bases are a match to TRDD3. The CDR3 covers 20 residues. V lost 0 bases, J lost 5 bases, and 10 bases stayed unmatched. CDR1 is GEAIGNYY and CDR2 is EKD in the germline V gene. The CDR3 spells CACDTAELGDTRRDTRQMFF. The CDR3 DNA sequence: TGTGCCTGTGACACCGCGGAGCTGGGGGATACGCGACGGGACACCCGACAGATGTTTTTC.

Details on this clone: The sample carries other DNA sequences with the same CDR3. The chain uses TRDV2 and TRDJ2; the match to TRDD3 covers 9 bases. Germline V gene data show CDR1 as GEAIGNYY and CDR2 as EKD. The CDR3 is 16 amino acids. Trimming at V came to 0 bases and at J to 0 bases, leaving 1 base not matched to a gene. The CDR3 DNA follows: TGTGCCTGTGACACCTTGGGGGATACTTTGACAGCACAACTCTTCTTT. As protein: CACDTLGDTLTAQLFF.

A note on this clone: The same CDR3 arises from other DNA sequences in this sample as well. The CDR3, as DNA: TGTGCCTGTGACACCGTGAGCTCCGGAGGGTACACCGATAAACTCATCTTT. Protein sequence: CACDTVSSGGYTDKLIF. This chain connects TRDV2 to TRDJ1, with D unresolved. CDR3 length equals 17 residues. Per germline, CDR1 GEAIGNYY and CDR2 EKD. V lost 0 bases, J lost 0 bases, and 16 bases lay in between.

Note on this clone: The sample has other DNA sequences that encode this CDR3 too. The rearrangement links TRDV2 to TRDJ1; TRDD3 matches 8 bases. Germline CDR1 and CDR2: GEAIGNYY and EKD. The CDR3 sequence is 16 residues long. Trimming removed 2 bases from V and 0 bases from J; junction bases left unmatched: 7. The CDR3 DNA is TGTGCCTGTGACATTTTGGGGGATCCCTACACCGATAAACTCATCTTT. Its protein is CACDILGDPYTDKLIF.

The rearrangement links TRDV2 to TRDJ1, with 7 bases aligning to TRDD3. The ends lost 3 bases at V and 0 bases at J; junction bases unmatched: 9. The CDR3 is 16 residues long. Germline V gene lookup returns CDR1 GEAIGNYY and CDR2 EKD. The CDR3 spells CACDPLTGAYTDKLIF. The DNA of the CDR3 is TGTGCCTGTGACCCCCTTACTGGGGCATACACCGATAAACTCATCTTT.

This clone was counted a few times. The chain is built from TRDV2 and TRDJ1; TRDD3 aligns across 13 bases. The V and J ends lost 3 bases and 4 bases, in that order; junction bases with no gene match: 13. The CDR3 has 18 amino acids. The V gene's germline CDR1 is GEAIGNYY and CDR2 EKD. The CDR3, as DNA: TGTGCCTGTGACCCCGTGACTGGGGGATACGGGGGGATCGATAAACTCATCTTT. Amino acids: CACDPVTGGYGGIDKLIF.

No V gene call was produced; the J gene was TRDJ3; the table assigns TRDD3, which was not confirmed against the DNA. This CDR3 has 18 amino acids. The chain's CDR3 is CACDILGGSSWDTRQMFF. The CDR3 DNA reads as TGTGCCTGTGACATACTGGGGGGTAGCTCCTGGGACACCCGACAGATGTTTTTC.

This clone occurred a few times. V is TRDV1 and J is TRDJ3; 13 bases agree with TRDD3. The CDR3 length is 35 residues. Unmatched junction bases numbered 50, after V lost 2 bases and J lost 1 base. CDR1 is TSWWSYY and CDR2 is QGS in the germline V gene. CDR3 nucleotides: TGTGCTCTTGGGGAATACCGACCTTGGATCCCAGGGGCACTGGGGGATACGGCCGATATTACCTCGGAGGGGGCAGGGTCCTGGGACACCCGACAGATGTTTTTC. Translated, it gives CALGEYRPWIPGALGDTADITSEGAGSWDTRQMFF.

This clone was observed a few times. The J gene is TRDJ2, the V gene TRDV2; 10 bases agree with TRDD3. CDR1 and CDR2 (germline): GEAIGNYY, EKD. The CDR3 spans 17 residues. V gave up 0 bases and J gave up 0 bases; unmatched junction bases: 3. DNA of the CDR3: TGTGCCTGTGACACCGTCTGGGGGATAGCTTTGACAGCACAACTCTTCTTT. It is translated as CACDTVWGIALTAQLFF.

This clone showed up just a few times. This chain's CDR3 is CACDTVPMGDTSYTDKLIF. CDR3 bases: TGTGCCTGTGACACGGTTCCAATGGGGGATACGTCTTACACCGATAAACTCATCTTT. The V call is TRDV2, the J call TRDJ1; 11 bases fit TRDD3. This CDR3 spans 19 amino acids. J gave up 0 bases and V 1 base, and 12 bases lay outside the gene matches. Germline assignment: CDR1 GEAIGNYY and CDR2 EKD.

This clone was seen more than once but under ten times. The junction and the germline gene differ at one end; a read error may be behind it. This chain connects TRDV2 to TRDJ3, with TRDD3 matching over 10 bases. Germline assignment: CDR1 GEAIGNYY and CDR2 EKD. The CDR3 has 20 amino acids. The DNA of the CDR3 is TGTGCCTGCGACACCGTACTGGGGGATCGAGGCTCCTGGGACACCCGACAGATGTTTTTC. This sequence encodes CACDTVLGDRGSWDTRQMFF.

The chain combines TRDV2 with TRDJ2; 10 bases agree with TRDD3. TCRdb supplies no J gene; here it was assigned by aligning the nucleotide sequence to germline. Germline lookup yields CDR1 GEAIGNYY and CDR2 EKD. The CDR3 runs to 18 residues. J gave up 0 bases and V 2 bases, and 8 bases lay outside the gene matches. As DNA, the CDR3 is TGTGCCTGTGACAAAATACTGGGGGATCTAGCTTTGACAGCACAACTCTTCTTT. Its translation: CACDKILGDLALTAQLFF.

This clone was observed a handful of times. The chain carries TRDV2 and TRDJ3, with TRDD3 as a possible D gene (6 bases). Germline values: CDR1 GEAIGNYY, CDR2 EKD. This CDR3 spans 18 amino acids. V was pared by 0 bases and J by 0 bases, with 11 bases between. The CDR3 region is CACDTVGALSWDTRQMFF. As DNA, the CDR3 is TGTGCCTGTGACACCGTGGGGGCCCTCTCCTGGGACACCCGACAGATGTTTTTC.

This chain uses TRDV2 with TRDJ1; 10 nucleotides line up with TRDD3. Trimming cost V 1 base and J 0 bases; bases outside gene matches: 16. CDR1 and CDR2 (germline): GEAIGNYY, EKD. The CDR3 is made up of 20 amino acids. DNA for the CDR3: TGTGCCTGTGACACGATACGTGGGGGATACAAGGTCCCAGACACCGATAAACTCATCTTT. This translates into CACDTIRGGYKVPDTDKLIF.

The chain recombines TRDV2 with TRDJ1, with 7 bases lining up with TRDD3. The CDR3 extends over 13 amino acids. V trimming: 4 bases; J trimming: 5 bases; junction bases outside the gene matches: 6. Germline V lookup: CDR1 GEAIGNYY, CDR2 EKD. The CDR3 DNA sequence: TGTGCCTGTGAGGAGATGGGGGAAGATAAACTCATCTTT. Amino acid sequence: CACEEMGEDKLIF.

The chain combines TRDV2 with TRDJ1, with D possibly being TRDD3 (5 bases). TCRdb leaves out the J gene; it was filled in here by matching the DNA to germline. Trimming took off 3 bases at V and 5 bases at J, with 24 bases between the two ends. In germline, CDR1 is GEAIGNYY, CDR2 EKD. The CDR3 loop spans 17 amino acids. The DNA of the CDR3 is TGTGCCTGTGACTCAGTACTGGCGAACCGAACACCAGATAAACTCATCTTT. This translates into CACDSVLANRTPDKLIF.

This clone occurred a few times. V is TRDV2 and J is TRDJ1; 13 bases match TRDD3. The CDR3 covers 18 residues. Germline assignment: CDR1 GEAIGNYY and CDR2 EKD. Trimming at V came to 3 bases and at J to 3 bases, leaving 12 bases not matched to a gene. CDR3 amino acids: CACDSLTGGYGRPDKLIF. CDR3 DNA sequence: TGTGCCTGTGACTCCCTTACTGGGGGATACGGACGTCCCGATAAACTCATCTTT.

The CDR3 spells CACDPLPLGVQTDKLIF. The CDR3 region has the DNA TGTGCCTGTGACCCTTTACCTTTGGGGGTTCAAACCGATAAACTCATCTTT. The V call is TRDV2, the J call TRDJ1; perhaps TRDD3 as D (6 bases). CDR3 length: 17 amino acids. The V gene lost 3 bases and the J gene lost 2 bases, with 21 bases spanning the gap. The germline V gene has CDR1 GEAIGNYY and CDR2 EKD.

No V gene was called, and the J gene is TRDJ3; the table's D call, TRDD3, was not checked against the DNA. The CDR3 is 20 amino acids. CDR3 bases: TGTGCCTGTGACCAAGCTACTGGGGGTCGCAGCTCCTGGGACACCCGACAGATGTTTTTC. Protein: CACDQATGGRSSWDTRQMFF.

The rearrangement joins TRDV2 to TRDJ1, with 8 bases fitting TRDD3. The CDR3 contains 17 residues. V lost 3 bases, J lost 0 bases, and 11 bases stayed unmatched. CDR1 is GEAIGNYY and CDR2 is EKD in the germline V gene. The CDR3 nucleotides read TGTGCCTGTGACTCTATTACTGGGGGCCTTTACACCGATAAACTCATCTTT. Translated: CACDSITGGLYTDKLIF.